This T cell receptor beta chain was obtained from a study of T cells after yellow fever vaccination. Study results and limitations: Secondary responses were weaker yet peaked faster, day 5 versus 15. A large majority of primary-vaccination clones showed up again after the booster (approximately 96% CD4, 85% to 90% CD8). Any FACS-sorted repertoire could hold abundant clonotypes that contaminate it from the bulk population.

CDR1 and CDR2 (germline): MDHEN, SYDVKM. The length of the CDR3 is 13 residues. V was shortened by 3 bases and J by 5 bases, with 10 bases between the two germline ends. This clonotype appeared once. The antigen remains undetermined. The 5'RACE template-switching step produced TCR cDNA and added a universal primer site and UMIs. From the 5' RACE reads, TCRdb called clonotypes with MiXCR, one entry per CDR3 protein. This sample carries under 500,000 distinct CDR3 sequences, roughly 20% of them seen once, and the ten largest clones take over 15%. The genes are TRBV28 and TRBJ2-5; D ambiguous. The receptor was derived from a man younger than 35 who received the YFV17D yellow fever vaccine. This specimen consisted of PBMCs, obtained before the yellow fever booster vaccination. This chain's CDR3 is CASSFLPMETQYF. DNA for the CDR3: TGTGCCAGCAGTTTTCTGCCCATGGAGACCCAGTACTTC.